Listed below are T cell receptor beta chains from one sample, sequenced in a study of control samples from healthy donors and cancer patients. Assay used: immunoSEQ multiplex PCR; TCRdb lists only in-frame clones, some missing. Among 200,000 to 250,000 clones listed, 85% to 95% were seen once. The sample was blood. The receptors shown here come from a man aged 45-65 years in good health. Both conserved end residues are part of each CDR3. Some rows mark clone size as missing; the rest say once, few, many or name a class of expanded clone.

clone size: .
V gene: TRBV5-4
J gene: TRBJ2-5
CDR3 protein: CASSWGLAGPEGETQYF

clone size: .
V gene: TRBV9
J gene: TRBJ1-2
CDR3 protein: CASNVGTGTGYGYTF

clone size: .
V gene: TRBV18
J gene: TRBJ1-2
CDR3 protein: CASSLGGDYGYTF

clone size: few
V gene: TRBV5-1
J gene: TRBJ2-3
CDR3 protein: CASSLTTDTQYF

clone size: .
V gene: TRBV5-1
J gene: TRBJ2-7
CDR3 protein: CASSLGPVGGGYEQYF

clone size: .
V gene: TRBV5-4
J gene: TRBJ1-2
CDR3 protein: CASSFAGDASYTF

clone size: .
V gene: TRBV3-1/TRBV3-2
J gene: TRBJ1-1
CDR3 protein: CASSQGRNTEAFF

clone size: .
V gene: TRBV7-2
J gene: TRBJ2-7
CDR3 protein: CASSLEGGGPYEQYF

clone size: .
V gene: TRBV6-6
J gene: TRBJ2-2
CDR3 protein: CASSLQGADGELFF

clone size: .
V gene: TRBV4-3
J gene: TRBJ1-2
CDR3 protein: CASSQEGQGNFGYTF

clone size: .
V gene: TRBV19
J gene: TRBJ1-6
CDR3 protein: CASSMSSWSGTRSYNSPLHF

clone size: .
V gene: TRBV6-5
J gene: TRBJ1-6
CDR3 protein: CASTGPSYNSPLHF

clone size: .
V gene: TRBV27
J gene: TRBJ2-5
CDR3 protein: CASSLGQGANFGTQYF

clone size: .
V gene: TRBV5-1
J gene: TRBJ1-1
CDR3 protein: CASSLQGTGYTEAFF

clone size: .
V gene: TRBV5-1
J gene: TRBJ1-3
CDR3 protein: CASSEQASSGNTIYF

clone size: .
V gene: TRBV2
J gene: TRBJ1-5
CDR3 protein: CASMADNQPQHF

clone size: .
V gene: TRBV6-1
J gene: TRBJ1-2
CDR3 protein: CASSEEGQYGYTF

clone size: .
V gene: TRBV28
J gene: TRBJ1-2
CDR3 protein: CASSTRSGASTLYGYTF

clone size: .
V gene: TRBV2
J gene: TRBJ1-5
CDR3 protein: CASRDRDQPQHF

clone size: once
V gene: TRBV18
J gene: TRBJ1-3
CDR3 protein: CASSPMTVSSGNTIYF

clone size: .
V gene: TRBV7-3
J gene: TRBJ1-3
CDR3 protein: CASSLQGTGNTIYF

clone size: .
V gene: TRBV19
J gene: TRBJ2-1
CDR3 protein: CASSIVGTSGGALSSYNEQFF

clone size: .
V gene: TRBV21-1
J gene: TRBJ2-4
CDR3 protein: CASSKGLLAGIAKNIQYF

clone size: .
V gene: TRBV6-5
J gene: TRBJ1-2
CDR3 protein: CASSYGTGGAYGYTF

clone size: .
V gene: TRBV29-1
J gene: TRBJ1-2
CDR3 protein: CSVAGYRDRGFPGRENYGYTF

clone size: once
V gene: TRBV4-2
J gene: TRBJ2-1
CDR3 protein: CASSQDRSGVGVWEQFF

clone size: .
V gene: TRBV6-5
J gene: TRBJ2-2
CDR3 protein: CASRPLGLGGGELFF

clone size: .
V gene: TRBV18
J gene: TRBJ1-1
CDR3 protein: CASSPQKGDWNTEAFF

clone size: .
V gene: TRBV5-1
J gene: TRBJ2-5
CDR3 protein: CASSLAQGRETQYF

clone size: few
V gene: TRBV7-9
J gene: TRBJ2-2
CDR3 protein: CASSPDRGWTGELFF

clone size: once
V gene: TRBV6-2/TRBV6-3
J gene: TRBJ1-1
CDR3 protein: CASSRRTEAFF

clone size: .
V gene: TRBV25-1
J gene: TRBJ1-2
CDR3 protein: CASSTGTGGKAGYTF

clone size: .
V gene: TRBV19
J gene: TRBJ2-6
CDR3 protein: CASSLDRAGANVLTF

clone size: .
V gene: TRBV5-4
J gene: TRBJ1-5
CDR3 protein: CASSSPGQPQHF

clone size: .
V gene: TRBV25-1
J gene: TRBJ2-5
CDR3 protein: CASSEWASGGGKETQYF

clone size: .
V gene: TRBV2
J gene: TRBJ2-5
CDR3 protein: CASSRGRQGETQYF

clone size: .
V gene: TRBV6-6
J gene: TRBJ2-2
CDR3 protein: CASTVNTGELFF

clone size: once
V gene: TRBV11-2
J gene: TRBJ1-6
CDR3 protein: CASSLGGGGYSPLHF

clone size: .
V gene: TRBV28
J gene: TRBJ1-3
CDR3 protein: CAGTLRNTIYF

clone size: .
V gene: TRBV3-1/TRBV3-2
J gene: TRBJ2-3
CDR3 protein: CASSHSSTDTQYF

clone size: .
V gene: TRBV19
J gene: TRBJ1-5
CDR3 protein: CASSPSNQPQHF